A selection of T cell receptor beta chains follows, all from one sample in a study of blood T cell repertoires in COVID-19. Sequencing used immunoSEQ multiplex PCR; TCRdb keeps in-frame clones, though not all of them. The sample contains approximately 300,000 clones, around 90% of which appear only once. Sequenced material: peripheral blood. These receptors all stem from a young woman with COVID-19, enrolled during active disease. The CDR3 runs from the conserved cysteine through the conserved F or W. Fields, in order: D gene, clone size, V gene, J gene, CDR3 protein, CDR3 DNA. D genes are given only for firm matches. The size field is filled for only some rows; it gives once, few, many or a size class.

TRBD2,-,TRBV5-1,TRBJ2-3,CASSPRTSGSTDTQYF,TGCGCCAGCAGCCCTCGGACTAGCGGGAGCACAGATACGCAGTATTTT
-,-,TRBV5-1,TRBJ1-1,CASSQYGDEAFF,TGCGCCAGCAGCCAATACGGGGATGAAGCTTTCTTT
-,-,TRBV30,TRBJ1-1,CAWSLRKANTEAFF,TGTGCCTGGAGTTTAAGAAAAGCGAACACTGAAGCTTTCTTT
-,-,TRBV6-5,TRBJ2-5,CASSYSRGTGETQYF,TGTGCCAGCAGTTACTCGAGAGGGACTGGCGAGACCCAGTACTTC
TRBD1,-,TRBV6-2/TRBV6-3,TRBJ1-1,CASSYMDRGTEAFF,TGTGCCAGCAGTTACATGGACAGGGGGACTGAAGCTTTCTTT
-,-,TRBV7-2,TRBJ2-2,CASSLNRNTGELFF,TGTGCCAGCAGCTTAAACAGGAACACCGGGGAGCTGTTTTTT
-,few,TRBV11-2,TRBJ1-1,CASSLGPGITEAFF,TGTGCCAGCAGCTTAGGCCCGGGAATCACTGAAGCTTTCTTT
TRBD1,-,TRBV7-9,TRBJ1-5,CASSPGQGVYSNQPQHF,TGTGCCAGCAGCCCAGGACAGGGGGTTTATAGCAATCAGCCCCAGCATTTT
-,-,TRBV28,TRBJ2-2,CASSSVFLTGELFF,TGTGCCAGCAGTTCTGTTTTCTTGACCGGGGAGCTGTTTTTT
-,-,TRBV5-4,TRBJ1-2,CASSLGQGNGYTF,TGTGCCAGCAGCTTGGGGCAGGGGAACGGCTACACCTTC
-,-,TRBV6-5,TRBJ2-4,CASMGEVAAKNIQYF,TGTGCCAGCATGGGAGAGGTAGCAGCCAAAAACATTCAGTACTTC
-,-,TRBV5-1,TRBJ2-3,CASSFGQSTDTQYF,TGCGCCAGCAGCTTCGGACAGAGCACAGATACGCAGTATTTT
-,-,TRBV3-1/TRBV3-2,TRBJ1-1,CASSQDRGGGNTEAFF,TGTGCCAGCAGCCAAGATCGGGGGGGCGGGAACACTGAAGCTTTCTTT
-,once,TRBV4-1,TRBJ1-2,CASSQDRLGPTF,TGCGCCAGCAGCCAAGATCGTCTGGGCCCCACCTTC
TRBD1,-,TRBV20-1,TRBJ1-1,CSSPLQGAAFF,TGCAGTAGCCCTTTACAGGGGGCGGCTTTCTTT
TRBD1,-,TRBV5-1,TRBJ1-4,CASSLDDRVEKLFF,TGCGCCAGCAGCTTAGACGACAGGGTTGAAAAACTGTTTTTT
-,-,TRBV7-6,TRBJ1-2,CASSPSDAYLGGYTF,TGTGCCAGCAGCCCATCCGACGCCTACCTAGGCGGCTACACCTTC
TRBD2,-,TRBV11-2,TRBJ2-1,CASSLRLAGYLDEQFF,TGTGCCAGCAGCCTACGGCTAGCGGGATACTTAGATGAGCAGTTCTTC
-,-,TRBV2,TRBJ1-1,CASREPGRGTEAFF,TGTGCCAGCAGGGAACCTGGGAGGGGCACTGAAGCTTTCTTT
-,-,TRBV19,TRBJ2-1,CASSAFNEQFF,TGTGCCAGTAGTGCGTTCAATGAGCAGTTCTTC
-,-,TRBV18,TRBJ1-4,CASSPTRNEKLFF,TGTGCCAGCTCACCTACTCGAAATGAAAAACTGTTTTTT
TRBD1,-,TRBV2,TRBJ1-1,CASGQGNTEAFF,TGTGCCAGTGGACAGGGGAACACTGAAGCTTTCTTT
TRBD1,once,TRBV7-9,TRBJ1-4,CASNLQGADEKLFF,TGTGCCAGCAACCTACAGGGGGCGGATGAAAAACTGTTTTTT
-,-,TRBV6-1,TRBJ2-1,CASSGISGSSYNEQFF,TGTGCCAGCAGTGGAATCAGCGGTAGCTCCTACAATGAGCAGTTCTTC
-,-,TRBV9,TRBJ2-5,CASSVDPSQETQYF,TGTGCCAGCAGCGTAGACCCTAGCCAAGAGACCCAGTACTTC
TRBD1,few,TRBV10-3,TRBJ1-5,CASHRGSNQPQHF,TGTGCCTCTCACAGGGGGAGCAATCAGCCCCAGCATTTT
TRBD1,-,TRBV7-2,TRBJ2-4,CASSLPGQKNIQYF,TGTGCCAGCAGCTTACCGGGACAGAAAAACATTCAGTACTTC
TRBD2,-,TRBV6-6,TRBJ2-1,CASTYSGGNEQFF,TGTGCCAGCACTTATAGCGGGGGGAATGAGCAGTTCTTC
TRBD2,-,TRBV4-1,TRBJ2-3,CASSHTLGTSTTDTQYF,TGCGCCAGCAGCCACACACTCGGGACTAGCACCACAGATACGCAGTATTTT
-,-,TRBV2,TRBJ1-1,CASNKFGGMVTEAFF,TGTGCCAGCAATAAATTCGGGGGGATGGTCACTGAAGCTTTCTTT
TRBD1,-,TRBV5-8,TRBJ1-1,CASRTGSMNTEAFF,TGTGCCAGCCGGACAGGGAGCATGAACACTGAAGCTTTCTTT
-,once,TRBV29-1,TRBJ2-3,CSVDRDTTDTQYF,TGCAGCGTTGACAGGGACACCACAGATACGCAGTATTTT
-,-,TRBV4-1,TRBJ1-1,CASRAEEMNTEAFF,TGCGCCAGCAGGGCGGAGGAGATGAACACTGAAGCTTTCTTT
TRBD2,once,TRBV11-3,TRBJ2-1,CASSLGLLAAYNEQFF,TGTGCCAGCAGCTTAGGGCTACTAGCGGCCTACAATGAGCAGTTCTTC
-,-,TRBV6-5,TRBJ2-5,CASSYSVLGQETQYF,TGTGCCAGCAGTTACAGCGTTTTGGGCCAAGAGACCCAGTACTTC
-,once,TRBV29-1,TRBJ2-2,CSVGESRTLLFF,TGCAGCGTTGGGGAGAGCCGGACCTTGCTGTTTTTT
-,-,TRBV6-1,TRBJ1-2,CASSEAGSYGYTF,TGTGCCAGCAGTGAGGCAGGGTCCTATGGCTACACCTTC
TRBD2,-,TRBV27,TRBJ2-2,CASSGSGRRAGELFF,TGTGCCAGCAGTGGTAGCGGGAGACGGGCCGGGGAGCTGTTTTTT
-,-,TRBV7-8,TRBJ1-4,CASSWAGLNRLEKLFF,TGTGCCAGCAGCTGGGCGGGGCTCAACCGCCTGGAAAAACTGTTTTTT
TRBD1,-,TRBV15,TRBJ1-2,CATSARQGAVLGYTF,TGTGCCACCAGCGCCCGTCAGGGGGCCGTTCTTGGCTACACCTTC